This paragraph reports one T cell receptor beta chain. Antigen unknown. The data were obtained in a study of OX40 agonist ivuxolimab in advanced cancers. Study-level results: Near-lowest levels of clonal expansion characterized partial responders at 0.1-3.0 mg/kg. Dosing at 0.1 to 3.0 mg/kg was accompanied by clonal expansion of CD4+ and CD8+ blood T cells by week 6. Mean expanded clone counts were higher in CD8+ than CD4+ T cells.

TCRdb's table, derived via immunoSEQ multiplex PCR, lists solely in-frame clones and lacks some. The table records tens of thousands of clones, 70% to 90% of them present only once. Samples were taken at baseline and on day 1 of cycles 4 and 7. The CDR3 loop spans 14 amino acids. CDR1 is LNHDA, CDR2 SQIVND, per germline (reference sequence). With 3 bases clipped from V and 10 bases from J, the junction kept 4 bases outside the gene matches. The V gene is TRBV19, the J gene TRBJ1-6, with 9 bases aligning to TRBD1. This receptor was obtained from an adult with an advanced solid tumor such as melanoma, head and neck, liver or kidney cancer. The specimen was CD4+ or CD8+ T cells sorted from blood, collected in a trial of the OX40 agonist ivuxolimab. The CDR3 spells CASSMGDRVSPLHF. In DNA form, the CDR3 reads TGTGCCAGTAGTATGGGGGACAGGGTATCACCCCTCCACTTT. Variable domain in full (rest from reference TRBV19 and TRBJ1-6): DGGITQSPKYLFRKEGQNVTLSCEQNLNHDAMYWYRQDPGQGLRLIYYSQIVNDFQKGDIAEGYSVSREKKESFPLTVTSAQKNPTAFYLCASSMGDRVSPLHFGNGTRLTVT.